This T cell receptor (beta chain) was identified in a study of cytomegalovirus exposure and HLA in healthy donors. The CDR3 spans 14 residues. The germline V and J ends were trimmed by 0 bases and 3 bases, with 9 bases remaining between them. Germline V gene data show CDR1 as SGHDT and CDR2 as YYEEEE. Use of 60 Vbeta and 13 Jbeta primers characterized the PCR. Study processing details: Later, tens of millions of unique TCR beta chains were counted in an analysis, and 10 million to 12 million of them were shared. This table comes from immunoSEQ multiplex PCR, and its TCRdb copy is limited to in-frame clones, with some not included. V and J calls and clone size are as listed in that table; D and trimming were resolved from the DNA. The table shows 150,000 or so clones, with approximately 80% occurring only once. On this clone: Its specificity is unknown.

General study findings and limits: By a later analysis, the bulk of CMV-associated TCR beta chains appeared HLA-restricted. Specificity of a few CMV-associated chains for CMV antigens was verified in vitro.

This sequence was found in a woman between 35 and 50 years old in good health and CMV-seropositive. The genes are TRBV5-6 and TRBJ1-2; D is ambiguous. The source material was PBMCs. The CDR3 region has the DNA TGTGCCAGCAGCTTGGTTGGGGAGGACTATGGCTACACCTTC. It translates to CASSLVGEDYGYTF.